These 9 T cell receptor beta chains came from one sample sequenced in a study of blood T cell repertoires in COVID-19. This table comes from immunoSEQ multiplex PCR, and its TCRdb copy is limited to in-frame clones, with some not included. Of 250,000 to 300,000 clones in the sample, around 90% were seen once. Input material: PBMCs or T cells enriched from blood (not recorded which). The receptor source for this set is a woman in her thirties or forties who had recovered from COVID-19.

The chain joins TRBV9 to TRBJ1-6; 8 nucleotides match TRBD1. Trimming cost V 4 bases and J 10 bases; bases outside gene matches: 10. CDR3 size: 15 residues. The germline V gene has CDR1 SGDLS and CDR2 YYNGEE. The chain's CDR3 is CASSPGTGFMSPLHF. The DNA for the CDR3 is TGTGCCAGCAGCCCAGGGACAGGTTTTATGTCACCCCTCCACTTT.

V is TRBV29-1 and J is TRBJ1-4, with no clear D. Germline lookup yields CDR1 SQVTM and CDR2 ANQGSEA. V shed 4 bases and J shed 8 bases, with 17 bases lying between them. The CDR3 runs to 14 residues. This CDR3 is CSVVIPRDREKLFF. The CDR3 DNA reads TGCAGCGTTGTAATTCCCCGGGATAGAGAAAAACTGTTTTTT.

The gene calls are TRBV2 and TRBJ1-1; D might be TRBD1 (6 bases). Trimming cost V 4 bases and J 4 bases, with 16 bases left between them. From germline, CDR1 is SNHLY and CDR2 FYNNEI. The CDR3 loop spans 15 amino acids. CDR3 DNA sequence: TGTGCCAGCAGTGCCGACAGGAGTTCGGTCACTGAAGCTTTCTTT. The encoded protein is CASSADRSSVTEAFF.

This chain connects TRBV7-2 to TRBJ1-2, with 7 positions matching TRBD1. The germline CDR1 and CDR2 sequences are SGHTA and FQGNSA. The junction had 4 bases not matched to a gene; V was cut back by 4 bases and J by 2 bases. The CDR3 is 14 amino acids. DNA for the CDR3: TGTGCCAGCAGCTCAAAGACAGGGAACTATGGCTACACCTTC. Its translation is CASSSKTGNYGYTF. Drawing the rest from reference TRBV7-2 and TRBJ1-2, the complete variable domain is GAGVSQSPSNKVTEKGKDVELRCDPISGHTALYWYRQSLGQGLEFLIYFQGNSAPDKSGLPSDRFSAERTGGSVSTLTIQRTQQEDSAVYLCASSSKTGNYGYTFGSGTRLTVV.

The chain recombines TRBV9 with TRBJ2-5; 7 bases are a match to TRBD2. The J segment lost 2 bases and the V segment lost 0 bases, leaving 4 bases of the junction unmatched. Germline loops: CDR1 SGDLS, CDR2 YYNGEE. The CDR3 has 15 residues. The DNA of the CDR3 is TGTGCCAGCAGCGTAGGCGGTAGCGGGCAAGAGACCCAGTACTTC. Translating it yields CASSVGGSGQETQYF. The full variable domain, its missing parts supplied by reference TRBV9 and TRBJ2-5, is DSGVTQTPKHLITATGQRVTLRCSPRSGDLSVYWYQQSLDQGLQFLIQYYNGEERAKGNILERFSAQQFPDLHSELNLSSLELGDSALYFCASSVGGSGQETQYFGPGTRLLVL.

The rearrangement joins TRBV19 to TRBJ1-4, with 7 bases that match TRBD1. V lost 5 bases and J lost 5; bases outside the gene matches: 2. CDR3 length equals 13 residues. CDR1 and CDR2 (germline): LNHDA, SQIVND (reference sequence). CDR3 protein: CASSRDRNEKLFF. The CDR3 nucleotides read TGTGCCAGTAGTCGGGACAGAAATGAAAAACTGTTTTTT.

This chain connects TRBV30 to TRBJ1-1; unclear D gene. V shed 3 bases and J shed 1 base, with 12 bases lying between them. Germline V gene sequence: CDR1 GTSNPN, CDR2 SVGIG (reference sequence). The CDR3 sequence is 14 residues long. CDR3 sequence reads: CAWRIHRGNTEAFF. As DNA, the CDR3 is TGTGCCTGGAGGATCCATCGGGGGAACACTGAAGCTTTCTTT.

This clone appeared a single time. The CDR3: CASSTLDGGTGELFF. The CDR3, as DNA: TGTGCCAGCAGCACACTAGACGGTGGCACCGGGGAGCTGTTTTTT. The chain employs TRBV9 and TRBJ2-2, with D possibly matching TRBD2 (5 bases). CDR1 and CDR2 from the germline V gene are SGDLS and YYNGEE. This CDR3 spans 15 amino acids. With 4 bases removed from V and 4 bases from J, the gap between germline ends came to 14 bases.

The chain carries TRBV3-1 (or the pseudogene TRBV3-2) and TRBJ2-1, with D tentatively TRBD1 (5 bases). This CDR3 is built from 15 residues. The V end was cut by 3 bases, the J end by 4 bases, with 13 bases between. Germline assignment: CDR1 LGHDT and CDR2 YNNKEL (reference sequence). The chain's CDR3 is CASSHRQSTYNEQFF. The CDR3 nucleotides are TGTGCCAGCAGCCATAGACAGTCCACTTACAATGAGCAGTTCTTC.